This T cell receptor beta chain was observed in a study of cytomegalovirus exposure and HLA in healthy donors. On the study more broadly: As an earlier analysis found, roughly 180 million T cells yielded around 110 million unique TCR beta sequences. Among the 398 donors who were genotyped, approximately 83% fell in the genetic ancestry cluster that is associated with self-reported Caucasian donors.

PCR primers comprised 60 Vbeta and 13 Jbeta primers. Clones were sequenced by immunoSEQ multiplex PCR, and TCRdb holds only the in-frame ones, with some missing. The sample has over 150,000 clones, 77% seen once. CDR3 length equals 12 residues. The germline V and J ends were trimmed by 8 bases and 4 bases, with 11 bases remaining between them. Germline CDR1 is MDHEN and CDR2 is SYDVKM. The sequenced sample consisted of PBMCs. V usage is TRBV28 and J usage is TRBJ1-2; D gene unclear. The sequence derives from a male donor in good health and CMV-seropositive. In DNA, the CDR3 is TGTGCCAGCCGGGAAAGAGGCTATGGCTACACCTTC. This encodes CASRERGYGYTF.